The table lists the clone carrying this T cell receptor (beta chain) with a count of one. Antigen unknown. The TCR beta cDNA libraries carried unique molecular identifiers. A few hundred thousand cDNA molecules came from about 1 to 10 million T cells. TCRdb ran MiXCR on the PCR reads and lists one entry per CDR3 protein. The profile shows 820,000 or so distinct CDR3 sequences, approximately 50% of them singletons. Germline loops: CDR1 SNHLY, CDR2 FYNNEI. The CDR3 has 16 amino acids. V shed 6 bases and J 2 bases; nucleotides not matched to a gene: 9. This sample stems from a study of post-analysis software for immune sequencing data. About the study: In terms of disease course, relapsing-remitting, secondary progressive and progressive-relapsing multiple sclerosis were included. Study results and limitations: With TRBV5-6, TRBV5-1 and TRBV20-1 included, 5 or 6 TRBV segments were more frequent in patients than in controls. Clustering by F measure revealed strong co-clustering among samples prepared together in one batch. The normalized Chao1 diversity of multiple sclerosis patients was significantly lower than that of controls.

This chain uses TRBV2 with TRBJ2-3; 9 nucleotides agree with TRBD2. The receptor comes from a girl aged 10 to 17 with multiple sclerosis. Sequenced input: blood. For the CDR3, the DNA is TGTGCCAGCAGCCCTGAAGCGGGGGGCATCACAGATACGCAGTATTTT. Translating it yields CASSPEAGGITDTQYF.